A selection of T cell receptor beta chains follows, all from one sample in a study of post-analysis software for immune sequencing data. TCRdb fed the PCR reads into MiXCR, producing one record per CDR3 protein. In the table there are approximately 150,000 distinct CDR3 sequences, 30% of which are singletons. Sequencing input: blood. The origin of the receptors is a girl between 10 and 17 years old with multiple sclerosis. CDR3s include the opening cysteine and the closing phenylalanine or tryptophan. A D gene is named only where the DNA matches it firmly. The listing skips clone size in some rows; elsewhere it reads once, few, many or a size class.

D gene: .; J gene: TRBJ1-3; clone size: .; V gene: TRBV3-1; CDR3 protein: CASSQEGAGSGNTIYF; CDR3 DNA: TGTGCCAGCAGCCAAGAAGGAGCCGGCTCTGGAAACACCATATATTTT
D gene: .; J gene: TRBJ2-2; clone size: .; V gene: TRBV12-3/TRBV12-4; CDR3 protein: CASSRETGERFF; CDR3 DNA: TGTGCCAGCAGCCGAGAAACCGGGGAGCGGTTTTTT
D gene: .; J gene: TRBJ2-7; clone size: many; V gene: TRBV6-5; CDR3 protein: CASKGTNYEQYF; CDR3 DNA: TGTGCCAGCAAGGGGACCAACTACGAGCAGTACTTC
D gene: .; J gene: TRBJ2-7; clone size: .; V gene: TRBV20-1; CDR3 protein: CRAQTPKGYEQYF; CDR3 DNA: TGCAGAGCACAGACGCCAAAAGGCTACGAGCAGTACTTC
D gene: TRBD2; J gene: TRBJ2-5; clone size: many; V gene: TRBV27; CDR3 protein: CASGGLAGAGETQYF; CDR3 DNA: TGTGCCAGCGGCGGACTAGCGGGAGCAGGAGAGACCCAGTACTTC
D gene: TRBD1; J gene: TRBJ1-2; clone size: .; V gene: TRBV6-5; CDR3 protein: CASRGTGGPYGYTF; CDR3 DNA: TGTGCCAGCAGGGGGACAGGGGGCCCCTATGGCTACACCTTC
D gene: .; J gene: TRBJ1-1; clone size: .; V gene: TRBV12-3/TRBV12-4; CDR3 protein: CASNDNGENTEAFF; CDR3 DNA: TGTGCCAGCAATGATAACGGGGAGAACACTGAAGCTTTCTTT
D gene: TRBD2; J gene: TRBJ2-1; clone size: few; V gene: TRBV6-5; CDR3 protein: CASSFSIAGGGNEQFF; CDR3 DNA: TGTGCCAGCAGTTTCTCCATAGCGGGAGGTGGTAATGAGCAGTTCTTC
D gene: .; J gene: TRBJ1-2; clone size: .; V gene: TRBV20-1; CDR3 protein: CSATHQQGPNYGYTF; CDR3 DNA: TGCAGTGCTACCCATCAACAGGGACCGAACTATGGCTACACCTTC
D gene: .; J gene: TRBJ2-7; clone size: many; V gene: TRBV10-3; CDR3 protein: CAIGPGPHYEQYF; CDR3 DNA: TGTGCCATCGGGCCGGGACCCCACTACGAGCAGTACTTC
D gene: .; J gene: TRBJ2-7; clone size: many; V gene: TRBV20-1; CDR3 protein: CSAREPSLYEQYF; CDR3 DNA: TGCAGTGCTAGAGAGCCGAGCCTCTACGAGCAGTACTTC
D gene: TRBD2; J gene: TRBJ2-1; clone size: many; V gene: TRBV20-1; CDR3 protein: CSARPPGTSIDNEQFF; CDR3 DNA: TGCAGTGCTAGACCCCCCGGGACTAGCATAGACAATGAGCAGTTCTTC
D gene: TRBD2; J gene: TRBJ2-3; clone size: many; V gene: TRBV10-3; CDR3 protein: CAISSGTSGASTDTQYF; CDR3 DNA: TGTGCCATCAGCTCCGGGACTAGCGGGGCTAGCACAGATACGCAGTATTTT
D gene: .; J gene: TRBJ2-1; clone size: .; V gene: TRBV6-2/TRBV6-3; CDR3 protein: CASSYGSGNEQFF; CDR3 DNA: TGTGCCAGCAGTTACGGAAGCGGCAATGAGCAGTTCTTC
D gene: TRBD1; J gene: TRBJ1-3; clone size: .; V gene: TRBV6-5; CDR3 protein: CASSYSAGGEDGNTIYF; CDR3 DNA: TGTGCCAGCAGTTACTCCGCAGGGGGCGAGGATGGAAACACCATATATTTT
D gene: TRBD1; J gene: TRBJ2-1; clone size: many; V gene: TRBV5-1; CDR3 protein: CANSLELGQGRNEQFF; CDR3 DNA: TGCGCCAACAGCTTGGAGTTGGGACAGGGGCGGAATGAGCAGTTCTTC
D gene: .; J gene: TRBJ1-1; clone size: few; V gene: TRBV20-1; CDR3 protein: CSARDPLKMEAFF; CDR3 DNA: TGCAGTGCTAGAGATCCCCTAAAAATGGAAGCTTTCTTT
D gene: TRBD1; J gene: TRBJ2-1; clone size: .; V gene: TRBV12-5; CDR3 protein: CASGLPRQGYNEQFF; CDR3 DNA: TGTGCTAGTGGTTTGCCGAGACAGGGCTACAATGAGCAGTTCTTC
D gene: TRBD1; J gene: TRBJ2-1; clone size: many; V gene: TRBV28; CDR3 protein: CATEPGQVSNEQFF; CDR3 DNA: TGTGCCACAGAACCGGGACAGGTATCCAATGAGCAGTTCTTC
D gene: .; J gene: TRBJ1-2; clone size: few; V gene: TRBV5-1; CDR3 protein: CASSSENLNYGYTF; CDR3 DNA: TGCGCCAGCAGCTCGGAGAATCTTAACTATGGCTACACCTTC
D gene: .; J gene: TRBJ2-5; clone size: .; V gene: TRBV6-1; CDR3 protein: CASSVAGVAYSQTQYF; CDR3 DNA: TGTGCCAGCAGTGTAGCAGGGGTAGCCTACAGCCAGACCCAGTACTTC
D gene: TRBD1; J gene: TRBJ2-3; clone size: few; V gene: TRBV5-1; CDR3 protein: CASSSRDRTTDTQYF; CDR3 DNA: TGCGCCAGCAGCTCGAGGGACAGGACCACAGATACGCAGTATTTT
D gene: .; J gene: TRBJ1-1; clone size: few; V gene: TRBV20-1; CDR3 protein: CSARDRVENTEAFF; CDR3 DNA: TGCAGTGCTAGAGACAGGGTCGAGAACACTGAAGCTTTCTTT
D gene: TRBD2; J gene: TRBJ2-3; clone size: .; V gene: TRBV4-2; CDR3 protein: CASTPIGDSGGTDTQYF; CDR3 DNA: TGTGCCAGCACCCCAATAGGTGATAGCGGGGGCACAGATACGCAGTATTTT
D gene: .; J gene: TRBJ2-7; clone size: many; V gene: TRBV6-5; CDR3 protein: CASSSQVPSFEQYF; CDR3 DNA: TGTGCCAGCAGTTCCCAGGTCCCCTCCTTTGAGCAGTACTTC
D gene: .; J gene: TRBJ1-1; clone size: .; V gene: TRBV12-3/TRBV12-4; CDR3 protein: CASSIFSDEAFF; CDR3 DNA: TGTGCCAGCTCTATTTTTTCCGATGAAGCTTTCTTT
D gene: .; J gene: TRBJ2-2; clone size: .; V gene: TRBV15; CDR3 protein: CATSRSGTWDGELFF; CDR3 DNA: TGTGCCACCAGCAGATCCGGGACGTGGGACGGGGAGCTGTTTTTT
D gene: .; J gene: TRBJ2-1; clone size: once; V gene: TRBV12-3/TRBV12-4; CDR3 protein: CASSWGADEQFF; CDR3 DNA: TGTGCCAGCAGTTGGGGGGCAGATGAGCAGTTCTTC
D gene: .; J gene: TRBJ2-5; clone size: .; V gene: TRBV9; CDR3 protein: CASSVGPGREETQYF; CDR3 DNA: TGTGCCAGCAGCGTTGGTCCAGGCCGGGAGGAGACCCAGTACTTC
D gene: .; J gene: TRBJ1-1; clone size: .; V gene: TRBV6-6; CDR3 protein: CASRPPDPATDTEAFF; CDR3 DNA: TGTGCCAGCAGGCCCCCGGATCCGGCGACAGACACTGAAGCTTTCTTT
D gene: .; J gene: TRBJ2-3; clone size: many; V gene: TRBV20-1; CDR3 protein: CSAHLGGISTDTQYF; CDR3 DNA: TGCAGTGCCCACCTCGGGGGCATTAGCACAGATACGCAGTATTTT
D gene: .; J gene: TRBJ2-7; clone size: many; V gene: TRBV5-1; CDR3 protein: CASSGERIYEQYF; CDR3 DNA: TGCGCCAGCAGCGGAGAGCGCATATACGAGCAGTACTTC
D gene: TRBD2; J gene: TRBJ2-4; clone size: many; V gene: TRBV5-1; CDR3 protein: CARSRGVAKNIQYF; CDR3 DNA: TGCGCCAGGTCCCGGGGGGTAGCCAAAAACATTCAGTACTTC
D gene: .; J gene: TRBJ2-5; clone size: .; V gene: TRBV12-3/TRBV12-4; CDR3 protein: CASSLAGAGAQETQYF; CDR3 DNA: TGTGCCAGCAGCCTCGCCGGGGCGGGGGCACAAGAGACCCAGTACTTC
D gene: .; J gene: TRBJ2-1; clone size: many; V gene: TRBV11-2; CDR3 protein: CASSSGGGASSYNEQFF; CDR3 DNA: TGTGCCAGCAGCTCCGGAGGCGGGGCCTCCTCCTACAATGAGCAGTTCTTC
D gene: .; J gene: TRBJ2-1; clone size: .; V gene: TRBV12-3/TRBV12-4; CDR3 protein: CASSLYTNVGDEQFF; CDR3 DNA: TGTGCCAGCAGTTTATATACTAACGTGGGGGATGAGCAGTTCTTC
D gene: .; J gene: TRBJ2-2; clone size: .; V gene: TRBV6-5; CDR3 protein: CASSWGLETGAGELFF; CDR3 DNA: TGTGCCAGCAGTTGGGGATTAGAAACGGGGGCCGGGGAGCTGTTTTTT
D gene: TRBD1; J gene: TRBJ1-2; clone size: many; V gene: TRBV20-1; CDR3 protein: CSAATDRGIDYGYTF; CDR3 DNA: TGCAGTGCTGCCACAGACAGGGGGATTGACTATGGCTACACCTTC
D gene: TRBD2; J gene: TRBJ2-1; clone size: .; V gene: TRBV7-9; CDR3 protein: CASSSLGSGRAPTRYNEQFF; CDR3 DNA: TGTGCCAGCAGCTCCCTTGGGAGCGGGAGGGCGCCGACTCGATACAATGAGCAGTTCTTC
D gene: .; J gene: TRBJ2-3; clone size: medium-sized; V gene: TRBV20-1; CDR3 protein: CSPRTPTDTQYF; CDR3 DNA: TGCAGTCCCCGGACTCCTACAGATACGCAGTATTTT
D gene: TRBD1; J gene: TRBJ1-1; clone size: few; V gene: TRBV5-1; CDR3 protein: CASSFPTGIGTEAFF; CDR3 DNA: TGCGCCAGCAGCTTCCCGACAGGGATAGGAACTGAAGCTTTCTTT
D gene: TRBD2; J gene: TRBJ2-1; clone size: .; V gene: TRBV12-5; CDR3 protein: CASGLEAGGPGEQFF; CDR3 DNA: TGTGCTAGTGGTTTGGAGGCGGGAGGGCCGGGTGAGCAGTTCTTC